This is a list of T cell receptor beta chains from one sample in a study of STAT5B mutations in CD4+ large granular lymphocyte leukemia. The data were produced by immunoSEQ multiplex PCR, yet TCRdb's version contains in-frame clones alone and is incomplete. In the table there are 40,000 to 45,000 clones, roughly 76% of which are singletons. The material sequenced was CD4+ T cells from blood buffy coats. The source of these receptors is a human donor in good health. CDR3s include the opening cysteine and the closing phenylalanine or tryptophan. A D gene is named only where the DNA matches it firmly. Clone size appears in some rows only: once, few, many, or a class for an expanded clone.

TRBJ1-3	-	TRBD1	TRBV7-2	TGTGCCAGCGGACAGGGCTCTGGAAACACCATATATTTT	CASGQGSGNTIYF
TRBJ2-5	-	-	TRBV7-6	TGTGCCAGCAGCTTAACCTCCGAGGTCCCAGAGACCCAGTACTTC	CASSLTSEVPETQYF
TRBJ1-2	few	-	TRBV27	TGTGCCAGCAGTTATCAGGGTAACTATGGCTACACCTTC	CASSYQGNYGYTF
TRBJ2-2	-	-	TRBV30	TGTGCCTGGGGGGTCCAATTCACCGGGGAGCTGTTTTTT	CAWGVQFTGELFF
TRBJ1-2	-	TRBD1	TRBV7-9	TGTGCCAGCAGCAACGGACAGGGCTTCCTCTATGGCTACACCTTC	CASSNGQGFLYGYTF
TRBJ1-1	-	TRBD1	TRBV7-9	TGTGCCAGCAGCTTAGAGGGGACAGTGTACACTGAAGCTTTCTTT	CASSLEGTVYTEAFF
TRBJ2-1	-	-	TRBV6-6	TGTGCCAGCAGTTCCGGACTCGCCGTAAACAATGAGCAGTTCTTC	CASSSGLAVNNEQFF
TRBJ2-3	once	TRBD2	TRBV5-1	TGCGCCAGCAGCCCGGGACTAGCGGGAGAGCATCTGTATTTT	CASSPGLAGEHLYF
TRBJ2-1	-	TRBD2	TRBV30	TGTGCCTGGAGCGTAGCGGGAAGGATGGATGAGCAGTTCTTC	CAWSVAGRMDEQFF
TRBJ2-7	-	-	TRBV10-3	TGTGCCATCAGTGAGTACACAGCCCCCTACGAGCAGTACTTC	CAISEYTAPYEQYF
TRBJ1-2	-	-	TRBV5-6	TGTGCCAGCAGCTTGGTTCCCGTAGCAGGGGAAGGAAATGGCTACACCTTC	CASSLVPVAGEGNGYTF
TRBJ2-2	-	TRBD1	TRBV7-3	TGTGCCAGCAGCTCGGGACAGACCGGGGAGCTGTTTTTT	CASSSGQTGELFF
TRBJ2-3	-	TRBD2	TRBV7-2	TGTGCCAGCAGCCCACAGACTAGCGGGAGGGTGGATACGCAGTATTTT	CASSPQTSGRVDTQYF
TRBJ2-6	once	-	TRBV5-1	TGCGCCAGCAGCTTGGTGGCAGGGGTTAGTGGGGCCAACGTCCTGACTTTC	CASSLVAGVSGANVLTF
TRBJ2-2	-	-	TRBV5-4	TGTGCCAGCAGCTTGTGGGACCTAAACACCGGGGAGCTGTTTTTT	CASSLWDLNTGELFF
TRBJ2-3	once	-	TRBV4-1	TGCGCCAGCAGCCAAGATCCCGGTAGGGGCACAGATACGCAGTATTTT	CASSQDPGRGTDTQYF
TRBJ2-7	-	-	TRBV7-2	TGTGCCAGCAGCTTAGAGACTGCCTCTTCGAAGTACTTC	CASSLETASSKYF
TRBJ2-1	-	-	TRBV7-6	TGTGCCAGCAGCTTAGCGGGGCCGAGCTCCTACAATGAGCAGTTCTTC	CASSLAGPSSYNEQFF
TRBJ2-1	-	-	TRBV20-1	TGCAGTGCTAGTGACCTGAATGAGCAGTTCTTC	CSASDLNEQFF
TRBJ2-2	-	-	TRBV18	TGTGCCAGCTCACCCGGGACTCCAAACACCGGGGAGCTGTTTTTT	CASSPGTPNTGELFF
TRBJ2-3	once	TRBD2	TRBV27	TGTGCCACCGTAGCGGGGGGGCACGCAGATACGCAGTATTTT	CATVAGGHADTQYF
TRBJ2-7	-	-	TRBV25-1	TGTGCCAGCAGTGAGAGGACGGGTTCCTACGAGCAGTACTTC	CASSERTGSYEQYF
TRBJ2-7	-	-	TRBV11-3	TGTGCCAGCAGCCAGAGTGGGGTCTACGAGCAGTACTTC	CASSQSGVYEQYF
TRBJ2-7	-	-	TRBV27	TGTGCCAGCAGTTTAGGTCTGTTCTACGAGCAGTACTTC	CASSLGLFYEQYF
TRBJ2-7	once	TRBD2	TRBV10-3	TGTGCCATCACCCCTGGGACTAGCGGGGCCTCCTACGAGCAGTACTTC	CAITPGTSGASYEQYF